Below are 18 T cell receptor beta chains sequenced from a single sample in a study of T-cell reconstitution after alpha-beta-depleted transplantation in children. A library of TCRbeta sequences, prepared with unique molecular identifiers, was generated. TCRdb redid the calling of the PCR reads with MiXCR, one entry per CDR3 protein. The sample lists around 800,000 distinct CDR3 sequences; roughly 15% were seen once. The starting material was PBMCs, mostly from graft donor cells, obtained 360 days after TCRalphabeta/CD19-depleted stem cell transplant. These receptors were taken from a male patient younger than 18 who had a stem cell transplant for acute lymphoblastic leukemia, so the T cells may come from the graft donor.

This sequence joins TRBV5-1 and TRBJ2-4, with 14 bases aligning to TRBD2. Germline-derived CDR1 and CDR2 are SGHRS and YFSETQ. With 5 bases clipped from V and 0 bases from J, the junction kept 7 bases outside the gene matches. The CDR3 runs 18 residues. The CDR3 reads CASSKPGLAGEAKNIQYF. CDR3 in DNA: TGCGCCAGCAGTAAACCGGGACTAGCGGGAGAAGCCAAAAACATTCAGTACTTC. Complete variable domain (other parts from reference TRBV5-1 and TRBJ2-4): KAGVTQTPRYLIKTRGQQVTLSCSPISGHRSVSWYQQTPGQGLQFLFEYFSETQRNKGNFPGRFSGRQFSNSRSEMNVSTLELGDSALYLCASSKPGLAGEAKNIQYFGAGTRLSVL.

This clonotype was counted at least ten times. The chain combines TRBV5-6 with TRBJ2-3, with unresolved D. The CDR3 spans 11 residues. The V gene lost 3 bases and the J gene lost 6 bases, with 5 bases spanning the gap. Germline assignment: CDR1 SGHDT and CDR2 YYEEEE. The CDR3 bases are TGTGCCAGCAGCTCGTTTGATACGCAGTATTTT. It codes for CASSSFDTQYF. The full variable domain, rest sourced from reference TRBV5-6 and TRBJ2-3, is DAGVTQSPTHLIKTRGQQVTLRCSPKSGHDTVSWYQQALGQGPQFIFQYYEEEERQRGNFPDRFSGHQFPNYSSELNVNALLLGDSALYLCASSSFDTQYFGPGTRLTVL.

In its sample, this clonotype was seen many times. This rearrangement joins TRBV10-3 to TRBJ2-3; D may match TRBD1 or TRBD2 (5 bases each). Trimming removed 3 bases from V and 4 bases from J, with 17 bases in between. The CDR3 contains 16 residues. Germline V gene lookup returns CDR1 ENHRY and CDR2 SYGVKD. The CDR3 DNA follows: TGTGCCATCAGTGACCTTATGGGACCAGTTCCAGATACGCAGTATTTT. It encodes CAISDLMGPVPDTQYF.

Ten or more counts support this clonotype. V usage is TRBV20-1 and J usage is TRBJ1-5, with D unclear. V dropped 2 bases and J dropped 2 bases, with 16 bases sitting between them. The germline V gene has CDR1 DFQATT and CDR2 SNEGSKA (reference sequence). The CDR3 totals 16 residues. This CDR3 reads CSARYGAGRGNQPQHF. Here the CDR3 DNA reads TGCAGTGCTAGATACGGCGCGGGAAGAGGCAATCAGCCCCAGCATTTT.

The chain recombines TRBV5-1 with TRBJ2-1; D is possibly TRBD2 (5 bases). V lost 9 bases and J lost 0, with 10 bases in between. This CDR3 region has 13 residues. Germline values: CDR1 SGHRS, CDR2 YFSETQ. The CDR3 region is CATGLSSYNEQFF. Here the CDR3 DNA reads TGCGCCACGGGATTAAGCTCCTACAATGAGCAGTTCTTC.

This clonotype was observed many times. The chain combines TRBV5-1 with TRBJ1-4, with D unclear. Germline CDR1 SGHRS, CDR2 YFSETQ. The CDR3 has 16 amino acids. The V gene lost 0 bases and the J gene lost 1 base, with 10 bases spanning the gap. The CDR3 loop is CASSLGPRGTNEKLFF. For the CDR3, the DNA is TGCGCCAGCAGCTTGGGACCGCGGGGAACTAATGAAAAACTGTTTTTT.

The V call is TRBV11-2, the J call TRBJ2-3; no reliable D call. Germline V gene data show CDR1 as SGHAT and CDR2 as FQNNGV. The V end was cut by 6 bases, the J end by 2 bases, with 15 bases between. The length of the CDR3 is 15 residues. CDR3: CASSPTMANTDTQYF. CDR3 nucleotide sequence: TGTGCCAGCAGTCCCACTATGGCGAACACAGATACGCAGTATTTT.

The CDR3 nucleotides are TGCGCCAGCAGCCAGGGGGCAGGGGATGAAAAACTGTTTTTT. Its protein is CASSQGAGDEKLFF. The chain links TRBV5-1 to TRBJ1-4, with TRBD1 matching 8 bases. Losses at the gene ends were 4 bases for V and 6 bases for J; bases not matched to a gene: 5. This CDR3 has 14 amino acids. Per germline, CDR1 SGHRS and CDR2 YFSETQ.

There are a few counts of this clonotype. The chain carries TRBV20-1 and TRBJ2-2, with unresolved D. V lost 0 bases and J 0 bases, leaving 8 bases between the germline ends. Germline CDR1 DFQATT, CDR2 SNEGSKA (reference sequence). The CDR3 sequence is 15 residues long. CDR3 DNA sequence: TGCAGTGCTAGAGATATAGATTCGAACACCGGGGAGCTGTTTTTT. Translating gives CSARDIDSNTGELFF.

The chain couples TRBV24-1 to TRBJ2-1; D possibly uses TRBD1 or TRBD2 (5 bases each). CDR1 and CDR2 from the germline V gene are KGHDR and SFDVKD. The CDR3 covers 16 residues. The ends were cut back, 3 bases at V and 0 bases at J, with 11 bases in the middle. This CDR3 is CATSDPGDVSYNEQFF. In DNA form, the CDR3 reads TGTGCCACCAGTGATCCCGGGGACGTCTCCTACAATGAGCAGTTCTTC.

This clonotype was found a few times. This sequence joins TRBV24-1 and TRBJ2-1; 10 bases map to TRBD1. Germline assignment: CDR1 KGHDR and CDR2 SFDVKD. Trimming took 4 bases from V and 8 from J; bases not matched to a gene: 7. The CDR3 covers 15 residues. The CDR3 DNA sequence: TGTGCCACCAGTGACCCCTTTGACAGGGGGCATGAGCAGTTCTTC. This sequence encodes CATSDPFDRGHEQFF.

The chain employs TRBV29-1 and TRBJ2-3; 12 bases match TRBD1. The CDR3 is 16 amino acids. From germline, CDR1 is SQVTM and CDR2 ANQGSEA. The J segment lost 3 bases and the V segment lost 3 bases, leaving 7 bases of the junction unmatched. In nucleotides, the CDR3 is TGCAGCGTTGACGGGGACAGGGGGCTCGGAACAGATACGCAGTATTTT. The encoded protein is CSVDGDRGLGTDTQYF.

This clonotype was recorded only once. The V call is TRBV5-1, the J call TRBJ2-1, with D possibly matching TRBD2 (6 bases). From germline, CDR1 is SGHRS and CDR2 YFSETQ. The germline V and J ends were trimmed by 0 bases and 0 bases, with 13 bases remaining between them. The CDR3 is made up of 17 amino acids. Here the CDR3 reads CASSLAVIAASYNEQFF. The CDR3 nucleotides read TGCGCCAGCAGCTTGGCCGTAATAGCGGCCTCCTACAATGAGCAGTTCTTC.

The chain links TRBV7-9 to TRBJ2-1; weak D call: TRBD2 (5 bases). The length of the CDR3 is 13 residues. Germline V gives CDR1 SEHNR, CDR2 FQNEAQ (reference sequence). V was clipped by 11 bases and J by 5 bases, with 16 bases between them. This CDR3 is CARLSQLDNEQFF. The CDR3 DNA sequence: TGTGCCCGACTATCACAGCTAGACAATGAGCAGTTCTTC.

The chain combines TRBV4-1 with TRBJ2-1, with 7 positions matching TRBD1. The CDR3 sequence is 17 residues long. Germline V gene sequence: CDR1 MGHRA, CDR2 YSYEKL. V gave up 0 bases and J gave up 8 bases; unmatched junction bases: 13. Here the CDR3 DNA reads TGCGCCAGCAGCCAAGAACTACAACAGGGGACGGCGGATGAGCAGTTCTTC. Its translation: CASSQELQQGTADEQFF.

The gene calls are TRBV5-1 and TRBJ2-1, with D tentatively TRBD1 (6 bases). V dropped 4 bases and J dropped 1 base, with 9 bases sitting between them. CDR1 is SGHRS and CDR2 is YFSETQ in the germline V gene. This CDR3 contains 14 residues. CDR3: CASSHTGSYNEQFF. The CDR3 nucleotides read TGCGCCAGCAGCCACACAGGGTCCTACAATGAGCAGTTCTTC.

The CDR3 protein is CSAITGVVGEQYF. The CDR3 DNA sequence: TGCAGTGCTATCACAGGGGTAGTAGGCGAGCAGTACTTC. The chain couples TRBV20-1 to TRBJ2-7, with TRBD1 matching 7 bases. Per germline, CDR1 DFQATT and CDR2 SNEGSKA (reference sequence). The ends lost 4 bases at V and 6 bases at J; junction bases unmatched: 9. The CDR3 has 13 residues.

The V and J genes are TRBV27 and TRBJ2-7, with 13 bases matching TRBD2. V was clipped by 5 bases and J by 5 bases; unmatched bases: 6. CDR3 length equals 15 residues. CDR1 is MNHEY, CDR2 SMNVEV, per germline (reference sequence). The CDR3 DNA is TGTGCCAGCAGTCCAGGGACTAGCGGGAAGAACGAGCAGTACTTC. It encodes CASSPGTSGKNEQYF.